Below are 31 T cell receptor beta chains sequenced from a single sample in a study of identical twins. TCRdb re-analysed the 5' RACE reads in MiXCR, keeping a single row per CDR3 protein. The sample gives some 250,000 distinct CDR3 sequences, 12% of which show up once; around 4% is in the top ten. Separately, the same data were catalogued under a study of yellow fever vaccine responses in identical twins.

Specimen: memory (CD45RO+) T cells sorted from blood. The receptors here all came from a woman aged 18-29 years in good health.

This clonotype was recorded many times. The chain carries TRBV14 and TRBJ2-1; D possibly corresponds to TRBD2 (6 bases). CDR1 is SGHDN and CDR2 is FVKESK in the germline V gene. CDR3 size: 13 residues. V gave up 4 bases and J gave up 12 bases, with 16 bases separating them. This CDR3 is CASSLLALGVQFF. The CDR3 DNA reads TGTGCCAGCAGCCTGCTAGCGCTGGGTGTGCAGTTCTTC.

The chain carries TRBV23-1 and TRBJ2-7; 10 bases are a match to TRBD1. TRBV23-1 is an ORF, with its function uncertain. The J segment lost 0 bases and the V segment lost 3 bases, leaving 14 bases of the junction unmatched. This CDR3 comprises 19 residues. The CDR3 coding sequence is TGCGCCAGCAGTCATTCCGGGACAGGGGACTTCAGTAACTCCTACGAGCAGTACTTC. This sequence encodes CASSHSGTGDFSNSYEQYF.

This clonotype came up a few times. J is TRBJ1-1 and V is TRBV20-1; D is ambiguous. There are 13 residues in the CDR3. V was pared by 2 bases and J by 2 bases, with 9 bases between. Germline assignment: CDR1 DFQATT and CDR2 SNEGSKA (reference sequence). CDR3 region: CSARRDPNTEAFF. For the CDR3, the DNA is TGCAGTGCTAGACGAGATCCTAACACTGAAGCTTTCTTT.

This clonotype was counted only a few times. The chain uses TRBV6-4 and TRBJ2-3; maybe TRBD1 (6 bases). Deletions cut 2 bases from V and 1 base from J, with 13 bases between. The CDR3 runs 16 residues. The germline gives CDR1 MRHNA, CDR2 SNTAGT. CDR3 sequence: CASSDVGGRGTDTQYF. The CDR3 DNA is TGTGCCAGCAGTGACGTAGGGGGTAGAGGCACAGATACGCAGTATTTT.

The J gene is TRBJ2-6, the V gene TRBV11-2; the match to TRBD1 covers 10 bases. The CDR3 consists of 17 residues. V dropped 6 bases and J dropped 3; count of bases not matched to a gene: 8. CDR1 is SGHAT and CDR2 is FQNNGV in the germline V gene. CDR3 in amino acids: CASSRDRGLGGANVLTF. In DNA, the CDR3 is TGTGCCAGCAGTCGGGACAGGGGACTCGGTGGGGCCAACGTCCTGACTTTC.

The rearrangement joins TRBV7-2 to TRBJ2-4; D gene uncertain. Per germline, CDR1 SGHTA and CDR2 FQGNSA. Trimming stripped 7 bases from V and 0 bases from J, with 10 bases between. The CDR3 totals 14 residues. The CDR3 nucleotides read TGTGCCAGCATGAGTGGGTTAGCCAAAAACATTCAGTACTTC. Translating it yields CASMSGLAKNIQYF.

This chain uses TRBV7-2 with TRBJ2-1; 7 bases match TRBD2. J was trimmed by 6 bases and V by 5 bases; bases with no gene match: 10. CDR1 SGHTA and CDR2 FQGNSA come from the germline V gene. This CDR3 contains 15 residues. The CDR3 DNA sequence: TGTGCCAGCAGCATCTCACTAGCGCGGTCCAATGAGCAGTTCTTC. Protein sequence: CASSISLARSNEQFF.

The CDR3 DNA sequence: TGTGCCAGCAGCCAAGATGCCGGGAGGGGAGAAAATGAGCAGTTCTTC. Protein: CASSQDAGRGENEQFF. The chain is built from TRBV4-2 and TRBJ2-1; 8 bases match TRBD2. Germline CDR1 is LGHNA and CDR2 is YNFKEQ. J was trimmed by 7 bases and V by 0 bases; bases with no gene match: 8. This CDR3 has 16 residues.

This clonotype has ten or more counts. This chain joins TRBV5-6 and TRBJ2-7; 8 nucleotides line up with TRBD1. The CDR3 loop spans 15 amino acids. V dropped 4 bases and J dropped 3; count of bases not matched to a gene: 9. Germline CDR1 SGHDT, CDR2 YYEEEE. CDR3 DNA: TGTGCCAGCAGCACGCGACAGGGGAGGCACTACGAGCAGTACTTC. The encoded protein is CASSTRQGRHYEQYF. The complete variable domain, with remaining parts taken from reference TRBV5-6 and TRBJ2-7, reads DAGVTQSPTHLIKTRGQQVTLRCSPKSGHDTVSWYQQALGQGPQFIFQYYEEEERQRGNFPDRFSGHQFPNYSSELNVNALLLGDSALYLCASSTRQGRHYEQYFGPGTRLTVT.

The chain links TRBV10-3 to TRBJ2-7; D is possibly TRBD1 (6 bases). From germline, CDR1 is ENHRY and CDR2 SYGVKD. V lost 3 bases and J 0 bases, leaving 15 bases between the germline ends. The CDR3 sequence is 16 residues long. The CDR3 sequence is CAISEWGRQDSYEQYF. The CDR3 nucleotides read TGTGCCATCAGTGAATGGGGGCGTCAGGACTCCTACGAGCAGTACTTC.

This sequence joins TRBV5-1 and TRBJ2-1, with 9 bases identical to TRBD2. V lost 0 bases and J lost 12; bases outside the gene matches: 7. Germline CDR1 SGHRS, CDR2 YFSETQ. This CDR3 spans 14 amino acids. CDR3 sequence reads: CASSLDGSGSGQFF. DNA of the CDR3: TGCGCCAGCAGCTTGGATGGTAGCGGGAGCGGGCAGTTCTTC.

The chain employs TRBV29-1 and TRBJ2-5; 13 bases line up with TRBD2. V lost 7 bases and J lost 5; bases outside the gene matches: 4. The CDR3 runs to 13 residues. In germline, CDR1 is SQVTM, CDR2 ANQGSEA. CDR3 coding DNA: TGCAGCGGACTAGCGGGGGGCAGGGAGACCCAGTACTTC. Translated: CSGLAGGRETQYF.

The sample holds a few counts of this clonotype. The gene calls are TRBV27 and TRBJ2-5; D is possibly TRBD1 (5 bases). Germline V gives CDR1 MNHEY, CDR2 SMNVEV (reference sequence). Trimming shortened V by 5 bases and J by 4 bases, and 20 bases separated the two germline ends. This CDR3 is built from 16 residues. CDR3 region: CASSRKGQGTPETQYF. In DNA, the CDR3 is TGTGCCAGCAGTCGGAAAGGCCAGGGAACCCCAGAGACCCAGTACTTC.

The gene calls are TRBV28 and TRBJ1-2; possible D gene TRBD1, 5 bases. V gave up 10 bases and J gave up 5 bases, with 14 bases separating them. Germline CDR1 reads MDHEN; CDR2 reads SYDVKM. This CDR3 has 12 residues. CDR3 region: CAIRETGYGYTF. CDR3 coding DNA: TGTGCCATCAGGGAGACGGGTTATGGCTACACCTTC.

The rearrangement links TRBV4-3 to TRBJ2-7, with TRBD2 matching 8 bases. The V gene end was trimmed by 3 bases and the J gene end by 0 bases; junction bases not matched to a gene: 7. This CDR3 is built from 16 residues. Germline values: CDR1 LGHNA, CDR2 YSLEER. CDR3 nucleotide sequence: TGCGCCAGCAGCCAGGACATAGCGGGGAACTCCTACGAGCAGTACTTC. This sequence encodes CASSQDIAGNSYEQYF.

This clonotype showed up many times. V gene TRBV20-1 combines with J gene TRBJ1-2; D is undetermined. The CDR3 runs 15 residues. Trimming left V 0 bases short and J 4 bases short, with 15 bases between. Germline CDR1 reads DFQATT; CDR2 reads SNEGSKA (reference sequence). The CDR3 is CSARDQSRGSYGYTF. CDR3 DNA sequence: TGCAGTGCTAGAGATCAAAGTCGGGGAAGCTATGGCTACACCTTC.

The chain uses TRBV6-2 or TRBV6-3 and TRBJ2-7, with D possibly TRBD1 on 6 matching bases. Trimming stripped 2 bases from V and 2 bases from J, with 13 bases between. Germline CDR1 is MNHEY and CDR2 is SVGEGT. The length of the CDR3 is 15 residues. CDR3 residues: CASSYPDRRPYEQYF. In nucleotides, the CDR3 is TGTGCCAGCAGTTACCCGGACAGACGACCCTACGAGCAGTACTTC.

This clonotype showed up many times. The chain joins TRBV11-2 to TRBJ2-1; TRBD2 matches 8 bases. Germline CDR1 and CDR2: SGHAT and FQNNGV. The CDR3 covers 15 residues. The junction had 4 bases not matched to a gene; V was cut back by 4 bases and J by 2 bases. CDR3 in amino acids: CASSSRGGPYNEQFF. In DNA, the CDR3 is TGTGCCAGCAGCTCCCGGGGGGGCCCCTACAATGAGCAGTTCTTC. Full variable domain (remainder filled in from reference TRBV11-2 and TRBJ2-1): EAGVAQSPRYKIIEKRQSVAFWCNPISGHATLYWYQQILGQGPKLLIQFQNNGVVDDSQLPKDRFSAERLKGVDSTLKIQPAKLEDSAVYLCASSSRGGPYNEQFFGPGTRLTVL.

This clonotype has only a few counts. The rearrangement uses TRBV3-1 and TRBJ2-7; weak D call: TRBD1 (5 bases). Trimming took 4 bases from V and 2 from J, leaving 12 bases between them. The CDR3 has 14 amino acids. Germline-derived CDR1 and CDR2 are LGHDT and YNNKEL (reference sequence). Here the CDR3 reads CASSRQGRPYEQYF. CDR3 nucleotides: TGTGCCAGCAGCCGGCAGGGCCGCCCCTACGAGCAGTACTTC.

This clonotype was counted a few times. The chain combines TRBV2 with TRBJ2-3, with D maybe TRBD1 (7 bases). V shed 3 bases and J shed 5 bases, with 15 bases lying between them. Germline values: CDR1 SNHLY, CDR2 FYNNEI. CDR3 size: 15 residues. CDR3 nucleotides: TGTGCCAGCAGTGAGACAGGGAGGAATCGAGATACGCAGTATTTT. Protein: CASSETGRNRDTQYF.

This clonotype was picked up a small number of times. The rearrangement links TRBV20-1 to TRBJ2-1; perhaps D is TRBD1 or TRBD2 (5 bases each). V was clipped by 0 bases and J by 6 bases, with 15 bases between them. CDR3 length equals 15 residues. The germline V gene has CDR1 DFQATT and CDR2 SNEGSKA (reference sequence). The CDR3, as DNA: TGCAGTGCTAGAGATCGAATGGCAGGGACCAATGAGCAGTTCTTC. This codes for CSARDRMAGTNEQFF.

This clonotype was found a few times. The CDR3 nucleotides are TGCAGTGCTAGACAGGCCGAGGGTAAAGCTTTCTTT. Its translation is CSARQAEGKAFF. V and J are TRBV20-1 and TRBJ1-1; D remains ambiguous. The germline V and J ends were trimmed by 2 bases and 9 bases, with 13 bases remaining between them. The CDR3 has 12 amino acids. Germline-derived CDR1 and CDR2 are DFQATT and SNEGSKA (reference sequence).

This chain connects TRBV28 to TRBJ1-1, with D possibly matching TRBD1 (5 bases). Per the germline V gene, CDR1 is MDHEN and CDR2 is SYDVKM. The CDR3 runs 14 residues. V gave up 7 bases and J gave up 0 bases, with 12 bases separating them. The CDR3 coding sequence is TGTGCCAGCACCGAGGGACCGATGAACACTGAAGCTTTCTTT. Its protein is CASTEGPMNTEAFF.

This clonotype was counted between two and nine times. The chain employs TRBV29-1 and TRBJ2-7; 8 nucleotides align to TRBD2. The CDR3 has 12 residues. The germline CDR1 and CDR2 sequences are SQVTM and ANQGSEA. J lost 4 bases, V lost 6 bases, and 5 bases had no gene match. The chain's CDR3 is CSVTGGPYEQYF. As DNA, the CDR3 is TGCAGCGTGACGGGAGGGCCTTACGAGCAGTACTTC.

This clonotype was seen ten or more times. V gene TRBV6-5 combines with J gene TRBJ2-7, with 10 bases lining up with TRBD1. The CDR3 length is 16 residues. The germline V gene encodes CDR1 MNHEY and CDR2 SVGAGI. J lost 1 base, V lost 2 bases, and 5 bases had no gene match. CDR3 protein: CASSYIRTGGSYEQYF. The CDR3, as DNA: TGTGCCAGCAGTTACATTAGGACAGGGGGATCCTACGAGCAGTACTTC.

This clonotype was seen only a few times. V is TRBV12-3 or TRBV12-4 and J is TRBJ2-5; 10 bases are a match to TRBD1. This CDR3 comprises 12 residues. V was pared by 6 bases and J by 5 bases, with 0 bases of the junction left unmatched. CDR3 protein: CASRDRGETQYF. CDR3 DNA: TGTGCCAGCAGGGACAGGGGGGAGACCCAGTACTTC.

This chain joins TRBV20-1 and TRBJ2-7; 8 positions match TRBD1. CDR1 and CDR2 (germline): DFQATT, SNEGSKA (reference sequence). The CDR3 extends over 16 amino acids. V was pared by 4 bases and J by 1 base, with 12 bases of the junction left unmatched. The CDR3 loop reads CSANPGDRPRSYEQYF. CDR3 bases: TGCAGTGCTAACCCTGGGGACAGGCCCCGTTCCTACGAGCAGTACTTC.

This sequence joins TRBV4-2 and TRBJ2-3, with 13 nucleotides matching TRBD2. This CDR3 comprises 19 residues. V shed 3 bases, J shed 0 bases, and the junction held 9 bases outside the gene matches. The germline V gene encodes CDR1 LGHNA and CDR2 YNFKEQ. The CDR3 DNA follows: TGTGCCAGCAGCCAGCAGCCGGGACTAGCGGGAAAAAGCACAGATACGCAGTATTTT. Amino acids: CASSQQPGLAGKSTDTQYF.

This clonotype was detected a few times. The chain carries TRBV20-1 and TRBJ2-1, with TRBD2 identical over 8 bases. Trimming took 3 bases from V and 5 from J; bases not matched to a gene: 9. The CDR3 has 15 amino acids. In germline, CDR1 is DFQATT, CDR2 SNEGSKA (reference sequence). The CDR3 nucleotides are TGCAGTGCTAGTCGCGGCCTAGCGGGCGACAATGAGCAGTTCTTC. As protein: CSASRGLAGDNEQFF.

This clonotype was seen a few times. The chain combines TRBV6-1 with TRBJ1-2; 7 bases align to TRBD1. J was trimmed by 8 bases and V by 7 bases; bases with no gene match: 16. The CDR3 length is 15 residues. Germline CDR1 MNHNS, CDR2 SASEGT. In DNA, the CDR3 is TGTGCCAGCAAACCTCCGGGACAGAAAATTCGAGGCTACACCTTC. Protein product: CASKPPGQKIRGYTF.

The chain carries TRBV29-1 and TRBJ2-7, with 9 bases lining up with TRBD2. Germline trimming cut 3 bases from V and 7 bases from J; bases unmatched to any gene: 7. Germline assignment: CDR1 SQVTM and CDR2 ANQGSEA. The CDR3 is 13 amino acids. CDR3 DNA: TGCAGCGTTGAGGGGGTAGCGGGAGAGGAGCAGTACTTC. It yields the protein CSVEGVAGEEQYF.